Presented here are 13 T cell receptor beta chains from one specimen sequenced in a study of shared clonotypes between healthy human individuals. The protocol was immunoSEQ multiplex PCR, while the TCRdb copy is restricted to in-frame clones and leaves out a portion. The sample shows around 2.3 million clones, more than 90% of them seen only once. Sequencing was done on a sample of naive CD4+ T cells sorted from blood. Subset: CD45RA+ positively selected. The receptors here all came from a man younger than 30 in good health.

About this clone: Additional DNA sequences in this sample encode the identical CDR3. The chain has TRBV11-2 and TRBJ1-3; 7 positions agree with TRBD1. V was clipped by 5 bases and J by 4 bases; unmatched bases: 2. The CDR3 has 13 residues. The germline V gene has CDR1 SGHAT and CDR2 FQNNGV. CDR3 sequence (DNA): TGTGCCAGCAGCCTGGGACAGGGAAACACCATATATTTT. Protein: CASSLGQGNTIYF.

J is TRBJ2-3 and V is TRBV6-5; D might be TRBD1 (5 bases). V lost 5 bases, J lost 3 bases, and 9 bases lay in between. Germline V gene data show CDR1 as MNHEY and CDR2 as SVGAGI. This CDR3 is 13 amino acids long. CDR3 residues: CASSEGATDTQYF. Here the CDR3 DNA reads TGTGCCAGCAGTGAAGGGGCGACAGATACGCAGTATTTT.

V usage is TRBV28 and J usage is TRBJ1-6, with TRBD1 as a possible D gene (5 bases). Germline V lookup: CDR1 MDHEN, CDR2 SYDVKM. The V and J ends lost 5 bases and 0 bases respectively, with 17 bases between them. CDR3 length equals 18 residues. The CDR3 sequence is CASSHSPTGASYNSPLHF. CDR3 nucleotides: TGTGCCAGCAGTCATAGCCCAACCGGGGCCTCCTATAATTCACCCCTCCACTTT.

The CDR3 is CASSLGQGVAEQYF. The CDR3 nucleotides read TGCGCCAGCAGCTTGGGACAGGGGGTTGCCGAGCAGTACTTC. V usage is TRBV5-1 and J usage is TRBJ2-7, with TRBD1 identical over 9 bases. The CDR3 is 14 amino acids. The J segment lost 6 bases and the V segment lost 0 bases, leaving 4 bases of the junction unmatched. The germline V gene has CDR1 SGHRS and CDR2 YFSETQ.

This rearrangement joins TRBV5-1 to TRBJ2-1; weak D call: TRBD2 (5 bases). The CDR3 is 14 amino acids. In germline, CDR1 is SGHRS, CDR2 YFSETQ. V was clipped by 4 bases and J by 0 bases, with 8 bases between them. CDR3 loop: CASSPGISYNEQFF. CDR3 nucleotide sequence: TGCGCCAGCAGCCCCGGGATCTCCTACAATGAGCAGTTCTTC.

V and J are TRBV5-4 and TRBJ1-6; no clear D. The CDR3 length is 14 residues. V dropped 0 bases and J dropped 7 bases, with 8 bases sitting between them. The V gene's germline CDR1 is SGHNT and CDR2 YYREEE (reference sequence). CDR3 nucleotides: TGTGCCAGCAGCTTGGGACTCGAGAATTCACCCCTCCACTTT. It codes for CASSLGLENSPLHF.

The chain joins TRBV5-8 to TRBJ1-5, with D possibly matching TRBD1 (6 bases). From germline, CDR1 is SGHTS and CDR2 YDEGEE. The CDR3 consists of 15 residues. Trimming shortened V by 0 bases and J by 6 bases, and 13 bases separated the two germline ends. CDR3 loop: CASSLERGSTQPQHF. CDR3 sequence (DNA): TGTGCCAGCAGCTTGGAAAGGGGGTCGACTCAGCCCCAGCATTTT.

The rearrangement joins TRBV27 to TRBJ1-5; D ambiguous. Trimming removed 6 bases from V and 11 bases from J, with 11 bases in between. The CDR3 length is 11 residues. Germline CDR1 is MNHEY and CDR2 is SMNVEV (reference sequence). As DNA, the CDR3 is TGTGCCAGCAGGGGAGCAGCGGCCCAGCATTTT. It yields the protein CASRGAAAQHF.

CDR3 nucleotide sequence: TGCGCCAGCAGCTCCACAAGGGAAAGGGCGCCGACCCAGTACTTC. Translated, it gives CASSSTRERAPTQYF. The chain carries TRBV5-1 and TRBJ2-5; no clear D gene. CDR1 and CDR2 (germline): SGHRS, YFSETQ. This CDR3 has 15 amino acids. The germline V and J ends were trimmed by 3 bases and 7 bases, with 19 bases remaining between them. The whole variable domain, remainder taken from reference TRBV5-1 and TRBJ2-5, is KAGVTQTPRYLIKTRGQQVTLSCSPISGHRSVSWYQQTPGQGLQFLFEYFSETQRNKGNFPGRFSGRQFSNSRSEMNVSTLELGDSALYLCASSSTRERAPTQYFGPGTRLLVL.

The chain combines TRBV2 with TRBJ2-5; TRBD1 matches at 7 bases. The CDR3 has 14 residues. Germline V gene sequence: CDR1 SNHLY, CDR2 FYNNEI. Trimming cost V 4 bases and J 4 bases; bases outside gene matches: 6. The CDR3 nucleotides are TGTGCCAGCAGTGCCATCAGGGGGAGAGAGACCCAGTACTTC. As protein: CASSAIRGRETQYF.

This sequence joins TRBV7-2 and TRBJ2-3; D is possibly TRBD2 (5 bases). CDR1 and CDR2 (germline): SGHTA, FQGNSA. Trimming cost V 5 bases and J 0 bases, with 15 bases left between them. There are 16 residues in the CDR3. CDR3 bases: TGTGCCAGCAGCCCAGTTGATCTAGCTAGCACAGATACGCAGTATTTT. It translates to CASSPVDLASTDTQYF. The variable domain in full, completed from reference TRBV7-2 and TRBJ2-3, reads GAGVSQSPSNKVTEKGKDVELRCDPISGHTALYWYRQSLGQGLEFLIYFQGNSAPDKSGLPSDRFSAERTGGSVSTLTIQRTQQEDSAVYLCASSPVDLASTDTQYFGPGTRLTVL.

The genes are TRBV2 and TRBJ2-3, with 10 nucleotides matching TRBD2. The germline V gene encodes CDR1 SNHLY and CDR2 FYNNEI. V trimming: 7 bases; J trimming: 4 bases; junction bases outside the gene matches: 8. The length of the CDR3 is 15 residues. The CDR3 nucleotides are TGTGCCAGCAAATGGAGCGGGGGGGCCGCAGATACGCAGTATTTT. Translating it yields CASKWSGGAADTQYF.

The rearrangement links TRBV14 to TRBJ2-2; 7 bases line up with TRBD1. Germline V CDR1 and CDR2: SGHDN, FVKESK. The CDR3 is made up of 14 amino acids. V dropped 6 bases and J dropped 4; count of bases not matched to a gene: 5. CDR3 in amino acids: CASSHTGATGELFF. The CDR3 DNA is TGTGCCAGCAGTCATACAGGGGCCACCGGGGAGCTGTTTTTT.